The 18 T cell receptor beta chains below come from one sample, sequenced in a study of Tregs in tolerant kidney transplant recipients. Libraries were prepared by immunoSEQ multiplex PCR; TCRdb keeps only in-frame clonotypes and omits some of them. The table lists more than 60,000 clones, 85% to 90% of them singletons, with 0.39% in the top ten. The material was CD4+ T cells from blood, obtained before the transplant. The receptors were gathered from a human donor who received a combined kidney and bone marrow transplant.

The genes are TRBV18 and TRBJ2-5, with 8 bases lining up with TRBD1. The CDR3 covers 15 residues. V dropped 2 bases and J dropped 5; count of bases not matched to a gene: 7. Germline assignment: CDR1 KGHSH and CDR2 LQKENI. CDR3 sequence (DNA): TGTGCCAGCTCACCATCAGGGGGCGGAGGTGAGACCCAGTACTTC. This codes for CASSPSGGGGETQYF.

Comment on this clone: Other DNA sequences in the same sample also yield this CDR3. The rearrangement joins TRBV7-9 to TRBJ2-7; 8 bases are a match to TRBD1. The germline CDR1 and CDR2 sequences are SEHNR and FQNEAQ (reference sequence). Trimming at V came to 5 bases and at J to 3 bases, leaving 6 bases not matched to a gene. The CDR3 is 14 amino acids. CDR3 protein: CASSLGTGFYEQYF. The CDR3 DNA sequence: TGTGCCAGCAGCCTCGGGACAGGCTTCTACGAGCAGTACTTC. Based on the CDR3 plus reference TRBV7-9 and TRBJ2-7, the full variable domain is DTGVSQNPRHKITKRGQNVTFRCDPISEHNRLYWYRQTLGQGPEFLTYFQNEAQLEKSRLLSDRFSAERPKGSFSTLEIQRTEQGDSAMYLCASSLGTGFYEQYFGPGTRLTVT.

The chain joins TRBV5-1 to TRBJ2-1; possible D gene TRBD1, 6 bases. The length of the CDR3 is 16 residues. Trimming took off 1 base at V and 4 bases at J, with 15 bases between the two ends. Germline CDR1 and CDR2: SGHRS and YFSETQ. CDR3 coding DNA: TGCGCCAGCAGCTTGTGGGGACAACCCGGGTACAATGAGCAGTTCTTC. This gives the protein CASSLWGQPGYNEQFF.

The rearrangement links TRBV5-1 to TRBJ2-5; D is possibly TRBD1 (6 bases). V was pared by 4 bases and J by 5 bases, with 15 bases between. CDR3 length equals 14 residues. Germline-derived CDR1 and CDR2 are SGHRS and YFSETQ. This CDR3 is CASSEYRASETQYF. DNA of the CDR3: TGCGCCAGCAGCGAGTACAGGGCTTCGGAGACCCAGTACTTC. The full variable domain, rest sourced from reference TRBV5-1 and TRBJ2-5, is KAGVTQTPRYLIKTRGQQVTLSCSPISGHRSVSWYQQTPGQGLQFLFEYFSETQRNKGNFPGRFSGRQFSNSRSEMNVSTLELGDSALYLCASSEYRASETQYFGPGTRLLVL.

This chain connects TRBV9 to TRBJ1-2, with 8 nucleotides matching TRBD1. Trimming took 7 bases from V and 2 from J; bases not matched to a gene: 4. Germline values: CDR1 SGDLS, CDR2 YYNGEE. This CDR3 is built from 13 residues. The CDR3 DNA reads TGTGCCAGCGGAGGACAGGGAAACTATGGCTACACCTTC. The encoded protein is CASGGQGNYGYTF.

This clone has just one count. The rearrangement links TRBV5-1 to TRBJ1-5; tentative D call: TRBD1 (5 bases). V was clipped by 5 bases and J by 4 bases, with 10 bases between them. CDR3 length: 13 amino acids. Germline V CDR1 and CDR2: SGHRS, YFSETQ. Written as DNA, the CDR3 is TGCGCCAGCAGACAAGGGGCGAATCAGCCCCAGCATTTT. As protein: CASRQGANQPQHF.

This clone was counted once. The chain recombines TRBV7-2 with TRBJ2-3; the match to TRBD1 covers 8 bases. The CDR3 totals 15 residues. J was trimmed by 5 bases and V by 5 bases; bases with no gene match: 9. Per germline, CDR1 SGHTA and CDR2 FQGNSA. The CDR3 nucleotides read TGTGCCAGCAGCCAGGACAGGGAACAGGGAGATACGCAGTATTTT. This translates into CASSQDREQGDTQYF.

The chain employs TRBV5-1 and TRBJ1-5; TRBD1 agrees at 8 bases. The length of the CDR3 is 14 residues. Unmatched junction bases numbered 4, after V lost 3 bases and J lost 5 bases. Germline V gene lookup returns CDR1 SGHRS and CDR2 YFSETQ. The DNA for the CDR3 is TGCGCCAGCAGCTGGACAGGGCCCGATCAGCCCCAGCATTTT. Its translation is CASSWTGPDQPQHF.

The chain uses TRBV19 and TRBJ2-2, with a possible D match to TRBD2 (5 bases). Per germline, CDR1 LNHDA and CDR2 SQIVND (reference sequence). This CDR3 is built from 16 residues. V was cut by 3 bases and J by 6 bases, with 17 bases left in between. The CDR3 coding sequence is TGTGCCAGTAGTATTTTGGTCACCCGGACTCCCGGGGAGCTGTTTTTT. Protein: CASSILVTRTPGELFF.

The rearrangement links TRBV5-1 to TRBJ2-1, with TRBD2 identical over 8 bases. The CDR3 spans 16 residues. The V segment lost 0 bases and the J segment 0 bases; nucleotides outside the gene matches: 2. Germline loops: CDR1 SGHRS, CDR2 YFSETQ. CDR3 sequence: CASSLGSGGSYNEQFF. The CDR3, as DNA: TGCGCCAGCAGCTTGGGGAGCGGGGGCTCCTACAATGAGCAGTTCTTC.

V is TRBV7-2 and J is TRBJ2-7, with a weak D call TRBD2 (5 bases). V gave up 3 bases and J gave up 0 bases, with 12 bases separating them. The CDR3 has 15 residues. Per germline, CDR1 SGHTA and CDR2 FQGNSA. This CDR3 is CASSFRVGGSYEQYF. The CDR3 DNA reads as TGTGCCAGCAGCTTTCGGGTTGGAGGCTCCTACGAGCAGTACTTC.

The chain couples TRBV6-1 to TRBJ2-3; TRBD1 is a possible D gene (6 bases). Germline CDR1 and CDR2: MNHNS and SASEGT. The length of the CDR3 is 13 residues. The germline V and J ends were trimmed by 9 bases and 2 bases, with 12 bases remaining between them. The CDR3 loop reads CASRTEFTDTQYF. The CDR3 DNA reads as TGTGCCAGTAGGACAGAATTCACAGATACGCAGTATTTT.

This rearrangement joins TRBV29-1 to TRBJ1-2; TRBD1 might be the D (6 bases). The germline V and J ends were trimmed by 6 bases and 2 bases, with 10 bases remaining between them. Germline V gene lookup returns CDR1 SQVTM and CDR2 ANQGSEA. This CDR3 comprises 12 residues. The CDR3 loop reads CSVGGGNYGYTF. The CDR3 coding sequence is TGCAGCGTAGGGGGGGGGAACTATGGCTACACCTTC.

The V gene is TRBV21-1, the J gene TRBJ2-5; TRBD1, as called in the table, went unchecked against the DNA. TRBV21-1 corresponds to a pseudogene. The CDR3 covers 15 residues. The CDR3 bases are TGTGCCAGCAGGGCCCGGGGCAGGGGGCAAGAGACCCAGTACTTC. Translated: CASRARGRGQETQYF.

The chain combines TRBV19 with TRBJ1-2; TRBD1 might be the D (6 bases). The germline V and J ends were trimmed by 5 bases and 6 bases, with 16 bases remaining between them. CDR3 length equals 14 residues. CDR1 is LNHDA, CDR2 SQIVND, per germline (reference sequence). The chain's CDR3 is CASSAQGKGHGYTF. CDR3 coding DNA: TGTGCCAGTAGTGCACAGGGAAAGGGGCATGGCTACACCTTC. The full variable domain, its missing parts supplied by reference TRBV19 and TRBJ1-2, is DGGITQSPKYLFRKEGQNVTLSCEQNLNHDAMYWYRQDPGQGLRLIYYSQIVNDFQKGDIAEGYSVSREKKESFPLTVTSAQKNPTAFYLCASSAQGKGHGYTFGSGTRLTVV.

The genes are TRBV4-1 and TRBJ1-4; 11 positions agree with TRBD1. The germline V gene encodes CDR1 MGHRA and CDR2 YSYEKL. The junction had 19 bases not matched to a gene; V was cut back by 2 bases and J by 5 bases. This CDR3 has 21 residues. In DNA form, the CDR3 reads TGCGCCAGCAGCCAAAATATATTGCCGGGACAGGGGGTTTCCTTAAATGAAAAACTGTTTTTT. This gives the protein CASSQNILPGQGVSLNEKLFF.

V is TRBV19 and J is TRBJ2-7; 8 nucleotides line up with TRBD2. The V gene end was trimmed by 1 base and the J gene end by 4 bases; junction bases not matched to a gene: 6. The V gene's germline CDR1 is LNHDA and CDR2 SQIVND (reference sequence). The CDR3 has 15 residues. The CDR3: CASSIGAAGVYEQYF. The CDR3 bases are TGTGCCAGTAGTATAGGAGCAGCGGGAGTGTACGAGCAGTACTTC.

This clone was seen once. This chain joins TRBV7-9 and TRBJ2-7, with 9 bases lining up with TRBD2. J was trimmed by 2 bases and V by 1 base; bases with no gene match: 6. The CDR3 runs 16 residues. Per germline, CDR1 SEHNR and CDR2 FQNEAQ (reference sequence). CDR3 nucleotide sequence: TGTGCCAGCAGCTTAGGCGCTAGCGGGACAACCTACGAGCAGTACTTC. This gives the protein CASSLGASGTTYEQYF.